This T cell receptor (beta chain) was sequenced in a study of T cell repertoires in cytomegalovirus infection. This clonotype was seen at least ten times. J was trimmed by 4 bases and V by 1 base; bases with no gene match: 12. CDR1 SEHNR and CDR2 FQNEAQ come from the germline V gene (reference sequence). The CDR3 extends over 18 amino acids. TCRdb passed the reads through MiXCR, listing each CDR3 protein once. The sample yields nearly 550,000 distinct CDR3 sequences, 16% seen once. The chain couples TRBV7-9 to TRBJ2-1; 8 bases map to TRBD2. The receptor was derived from a human donor in good health (CMV status not recorded). Some clones in this sample may be carry-over from other donors' samples. The sample comprised CD8+ T cells from PBMCs. The CDR3 loop is CASSLVAGHSGGYNEQFF. The CDR3, as DNA: TGTGCCAGCAGCTTAGTAGCGGGACATTCCGGGGGTTACAATGAGCAGTTCTTC.